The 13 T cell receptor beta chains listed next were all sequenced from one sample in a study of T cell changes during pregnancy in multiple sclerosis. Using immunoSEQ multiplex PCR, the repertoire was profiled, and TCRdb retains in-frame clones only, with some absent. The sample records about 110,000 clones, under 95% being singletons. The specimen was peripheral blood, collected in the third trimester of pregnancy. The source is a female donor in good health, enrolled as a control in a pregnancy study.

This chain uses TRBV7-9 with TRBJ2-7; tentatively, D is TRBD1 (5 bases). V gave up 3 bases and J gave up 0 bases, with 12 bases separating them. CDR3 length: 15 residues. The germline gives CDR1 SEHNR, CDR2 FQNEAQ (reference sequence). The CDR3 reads CASSLPGSSSYEQYF. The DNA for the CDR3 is TGTGCCAGCAGCTTGCCAGGGTCAAGCTCCTACGAGCAGTACTTC.

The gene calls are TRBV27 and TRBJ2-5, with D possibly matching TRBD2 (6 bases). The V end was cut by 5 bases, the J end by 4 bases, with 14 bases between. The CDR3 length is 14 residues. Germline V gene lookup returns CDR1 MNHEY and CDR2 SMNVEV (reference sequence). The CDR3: CASSPRGHRETQYF. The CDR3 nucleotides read TGTGCCAGCAGTCCGCGGGGCCACCGAGAGACCCAGTACTTC.

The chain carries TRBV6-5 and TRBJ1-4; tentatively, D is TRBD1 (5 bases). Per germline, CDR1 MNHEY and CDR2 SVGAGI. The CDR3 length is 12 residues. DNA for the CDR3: TGTGCTACCCAGGGCAGTAATGAAAAACTGTTTTTT. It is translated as CATQGSNEKLFF.

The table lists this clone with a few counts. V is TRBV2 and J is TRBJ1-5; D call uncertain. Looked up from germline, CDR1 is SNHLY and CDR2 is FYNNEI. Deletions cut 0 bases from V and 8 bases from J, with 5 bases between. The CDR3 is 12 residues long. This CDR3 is CASSEAREPQHF. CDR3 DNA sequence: TGTGCCAGCAGTGAAGCTCGAGAGCCCCAGCATTTT.

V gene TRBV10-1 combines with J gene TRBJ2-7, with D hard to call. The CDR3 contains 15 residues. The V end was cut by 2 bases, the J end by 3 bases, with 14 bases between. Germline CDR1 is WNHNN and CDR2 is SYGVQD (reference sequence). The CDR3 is CASSETIHRDYEQYF. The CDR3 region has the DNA TGCGCCAGCAGTGAGACGATCCATCGCGACTACGAGCAGTACTTC.

In DNA, the CDR3 is TGTGCCAGCAGCGTAGCAGCAGGGATGGGCAATTCACCCCTCCACTTT. It specifies CASSVAAGMGNSPLHF. The gene calls are TRBV9 and TRBJ1-6, with a tentative D call TRBD1 (5 bases). Germline V gene sequence: CDR1 SGDLS, CDR2 YYNGEE. Trimming pared 0 bases from V and 7 bases from J, leaving 14 bases between. There are 16 residues in the CDR3. The complete variable domain, with remaining parts taken from reference TRBV9 and TRBJ1-6, reads DSGVTQTPKHLITATGQRVTLRCSPRSGDLSVYWYQQSLDQGLQFLIQYYNGEERAKGNILERFSAQQFPDLHSELNLSSLELGDSALYFCASSVAAGMGNSPLHFGNGTRLTVT.

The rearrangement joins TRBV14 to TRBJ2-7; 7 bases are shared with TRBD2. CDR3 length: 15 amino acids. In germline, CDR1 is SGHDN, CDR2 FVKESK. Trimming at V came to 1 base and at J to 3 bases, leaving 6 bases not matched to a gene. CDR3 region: CASSQGGGFNYEQYF. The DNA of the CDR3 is TGTGCCAGCAGCCAAGGCGGGGGATTTAACTACGAGCAGTACTTC.

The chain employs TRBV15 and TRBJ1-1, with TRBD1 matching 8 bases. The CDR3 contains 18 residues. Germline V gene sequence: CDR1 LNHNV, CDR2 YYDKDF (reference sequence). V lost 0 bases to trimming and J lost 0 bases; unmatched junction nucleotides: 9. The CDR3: CATSRDQGRGQVNTEAFF. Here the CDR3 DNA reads TGTGCCACCAGCAGAGATCAGGGCAGGGGGCAGGTGAACACTGAAGCTTTCTTT.

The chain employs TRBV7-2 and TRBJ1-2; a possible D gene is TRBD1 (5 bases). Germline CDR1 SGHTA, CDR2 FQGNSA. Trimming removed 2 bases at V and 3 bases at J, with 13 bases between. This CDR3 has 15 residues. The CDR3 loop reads CASSLNSRADYGYTF. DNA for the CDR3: TGTGCCAGCAGCTTAAACTCCAGGGCAGACTATGGCTACACCTTC.

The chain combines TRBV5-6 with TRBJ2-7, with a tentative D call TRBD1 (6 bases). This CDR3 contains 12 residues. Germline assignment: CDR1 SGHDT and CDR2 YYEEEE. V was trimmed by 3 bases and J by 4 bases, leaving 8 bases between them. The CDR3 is CASSSQGYEQYF. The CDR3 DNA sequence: TGTGCCAGCAGCTCGCAGGGGTACGAGCAGTACTTC.

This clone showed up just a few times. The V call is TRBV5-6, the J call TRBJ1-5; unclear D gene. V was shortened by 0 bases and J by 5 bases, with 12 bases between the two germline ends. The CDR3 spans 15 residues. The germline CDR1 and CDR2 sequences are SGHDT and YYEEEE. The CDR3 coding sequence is TGTGCCAGCAGCTTGGGACCGAACGGGTATCAGCCCCAGCATTTT. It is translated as CASSLGPNGYQPQHF.

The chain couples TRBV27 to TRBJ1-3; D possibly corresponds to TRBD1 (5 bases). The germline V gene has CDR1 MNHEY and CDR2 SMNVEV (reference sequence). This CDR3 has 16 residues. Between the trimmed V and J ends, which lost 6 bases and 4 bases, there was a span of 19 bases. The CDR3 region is CASSQFQGLSGNTIYF. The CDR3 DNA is TGTGCCAGCAGCCAATTCCAGGGTCTATCAGGAAACACCATATATTTT.

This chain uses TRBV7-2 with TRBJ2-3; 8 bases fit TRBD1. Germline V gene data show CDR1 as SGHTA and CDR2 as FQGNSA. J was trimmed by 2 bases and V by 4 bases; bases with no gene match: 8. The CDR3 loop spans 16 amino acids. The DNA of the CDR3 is TGTGCCAGCAGCTCCCCGACAGGGGATGTCACAGATACGCAGTATTTT. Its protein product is CASSSPTGDVTDTQYF.